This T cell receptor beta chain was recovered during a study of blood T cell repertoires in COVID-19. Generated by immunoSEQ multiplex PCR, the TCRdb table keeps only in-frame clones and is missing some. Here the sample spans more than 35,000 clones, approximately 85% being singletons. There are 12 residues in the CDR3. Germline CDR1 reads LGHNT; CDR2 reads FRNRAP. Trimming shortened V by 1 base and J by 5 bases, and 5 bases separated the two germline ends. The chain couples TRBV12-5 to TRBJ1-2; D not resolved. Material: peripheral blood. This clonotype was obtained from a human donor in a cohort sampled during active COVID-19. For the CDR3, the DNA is TGTGCTAGTGGTTTGGGGCCGTATGGCTACACCTTC. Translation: CASGLGPYGYTF.